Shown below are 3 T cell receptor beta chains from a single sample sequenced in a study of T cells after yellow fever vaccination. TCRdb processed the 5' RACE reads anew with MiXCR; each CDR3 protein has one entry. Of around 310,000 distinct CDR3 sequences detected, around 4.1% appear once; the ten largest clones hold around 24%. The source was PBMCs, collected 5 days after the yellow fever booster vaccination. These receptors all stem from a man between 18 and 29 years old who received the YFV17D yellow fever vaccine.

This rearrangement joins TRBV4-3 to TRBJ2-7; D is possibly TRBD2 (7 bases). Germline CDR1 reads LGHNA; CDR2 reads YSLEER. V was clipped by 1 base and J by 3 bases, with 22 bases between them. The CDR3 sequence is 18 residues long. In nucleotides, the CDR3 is TGCGCCAGCAGCCAAGGGTTGGTATTGGCGGGGGCCAGCTACGAGCAGTACTTC. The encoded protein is CASSQGLVLAGASYEQYF.

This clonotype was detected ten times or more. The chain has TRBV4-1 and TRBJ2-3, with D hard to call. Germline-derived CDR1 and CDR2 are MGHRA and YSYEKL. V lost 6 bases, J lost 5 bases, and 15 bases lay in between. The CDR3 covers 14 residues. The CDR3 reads CASSKTYGVDTQYF. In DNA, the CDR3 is TGCGCCAGCAGTAAAACCTATGGGGTAGATACGCAGTATTTT.

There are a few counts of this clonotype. CDR3 DNA sequence: TGTGCCAGCAGCTTACGTGTCAGTAACACCGGGGAGCTGTTTTTT. It is translated as CASSLRVSNTGELFF. The rearrangement uses TRBV7-2 and TRBJ2-2; D not certain. The length of the CDR3 is 15 residues. Germline loops: CDR1 SGHTA, CDR2 FQGNSA. With 2 bases removed from V and 2 bases from J, the gap between germline ends came to 9 bases. The full variable domain, rest sourced from reference TRBV7-2 and TRBJ2-2, is GAGVSQSPSNKVTEKGKDVELRCDPISGHTALYWYRQSLGQGLEFLIYFQGNSAPDKSGLPSDRFSAERTGGSVSTLTIQRTQQEDSAVYLCASSLRVSNTGELFFGEGSRLTVL.